The clone carrying this T cell receptor beta chain appeared many times. Its cognate antigen is unknown. The source of the sample is a study of quantifying T cell responses using KT2 cells. The overall study: Reverse transcription used primers in the TCR alpha and beta constant regions. The second PCR ran as a qPCR until a predetermined fluorescence threshold was reached.

General study results and limits: Detection of KT2 sequences held at the lowest tested level, about one cell per 100,000 PBMC.

Germline V gene data show CDR1 as KGHSH and CDR2 as LQKENI. Trimming left V 3 bases short and J 3 bases short, with 15 bases between. The length of the CDR3 is 16 residues. Each cDNA got a UMI-containing oligo ligated at its 3' end. An equimolar mix of RC1.1 and RC1.2 primed the beta chain across TRBC1 and TRBC2. TCRdb re-analysed the UMI-ligation and nested PCR reads in MiXCR, keeping a single row per CDR3 protein. Of approximately 57,000 distinct CDR3 sequences listed, 9% to 15% are singletons. This rearrangement joins TRBV18 to TRBJ2-4; D is ambiguous. Sequenced input: PBMCs spiked with cells of the T cell clone KT2. The clonotype comes from a human donor. The CDR3 reads CASSPPVGTGKNIQYF. CDR3 bases: TGTGCCAGCTCACCCCCCGTAGGCACGGGCAAAAACATTCAGTACTTC. Filled out from reference TRBV18 and TRBJ2-4, the complete variable domain reads NAGVMQNPRHLVRRRGQEARLRCSPMKGHSHVYWYRQLPEEGLKFMVYLQKENIIDESGMPKERFSAEFPKEGPSILRIQQVVRGDSAAYFCASSPPVGTGKNIQYFGAGTRLSVL.